A single sample is the source of the 10 T cell receptor beta chains below, sequenced in a study of CD8+CD57+ T cells in acquired aplastic anemia. TCR beta VDJ and CDR3 profiles were obtained from a genomic DNA template. TCRdb itself ran the reads through MiXCR, one entry per CDR3 protein. The table has about 210,000 distinct CDR3 sequences, roughly 33% seen once. The sample was sorted CD4+, CD8+, or CD8+CD57+ T cells (not recorded which) from PBMCs. These receptors all come from a human donor in good health, serving as a control.

Many counts were recorded for this clonotype. The genes are TRBV10-2 and TRBJ1-1; 8 bases match TRBD1. The junction had 5 bases not matched to a gene; V was cut back by 4 bases and J by 4 bases. CDR1 and CDR2 (germline): WSHSY, SAAADI. This CDR3 spans 14 amino acids. The CDR3 DNA follows: TGCGCCAGCAGTGTACAAACAGGGGGCACTGAAGCTTTCTTT. It yields the protein CASSVQTGGTEAFF.

Many counts were recorded for this clonotype. CDR3 in amino acids: CAISVGAEQFF. In nucleotides, the CDR3 is TGTGCCATCAGTGTCGGCGCTGAGCAGTTCTTC. The chain couples TRBV10-3 to TRBJ2-1; D not certain. Germline V CDR1 and CDR2: ENHRY, SYGVKD. The V end lost 4 bases, the J end lost 9 bases, and 7 bases lay between the germline ends. The CDR3 totals 11 residues.

A few counts support this clonotype. This chain connects TRBV29-1 to TRBJ2-3; 10 bases are shared with TRBD1. V shed 6 bases and J 3 bases; nucleotides not matched to a gene: 6. The CDR3 covers 14 residues. CDR1 and CDR2 (germline): SQVTM, ANQGSEA. The CDR3 loop is CSVTGTGETDTQYF. The CDR3 nucleotides read TGCAGCGTGACCGGGACAGGGGAAACAGATACGCAGTATTTT.

This clonotype was recorded at least ten times. This chain links TRBV6-1 with TRBJ2-7; D is uncertain. V shed 3 bases and J shed 3 bases, with 3 bases lying between them. The germline V gene has CDR1 MNHNS and CDR2 SASEGT. The CDR3 spans 11 residues. For the CDR3, the DNA is TGTGCCAGCAGTGACCACTACGAGCAGTACTTC. Its translation is CASSDHYEQYF.

There are many counts of this clonotype. J is TRBJ1-1 and V is TRBV5-1, with D hard to call. Trimming shortened V by 0 bases and J by 0 bases, and 12 bases separated the two germline ends. This CDR3 region has 16 residues. Germline V lookup: CDR1 SGHRS, CDR2 YFSETQ. CDR3 in amino acids: CASSLAGRGLNTEAFF. The CDR3 region has the DNA TGCGCCAGCAGCTTGGCCGGGAGAGGCCTGAACACTGAAGCTTTCTTT.

Points on this clonotype: A read error may explain this, as a much larger clone is one base away. The CDR3 region is CASSVGGGEAFF. CDR3 sequence (DNA): TGTGCCAGCAGCGTAGGAGGGGGTGAAGCTTTCTTT. V and J are TRBV9 and TRBJ1-1; D may be TRBD1 (6 bases). This CDR3 region has 12 residues. The germline gives CDR1 SGDLS, CDR2 YYNGEE. V was shortened by 0 bases and J by 7 bases, with 7 bases between the two germline ends.

The chain couples TRBV15 to TRBJ2-7; 10 nucleotides line up with TRBD2. V shed 3 bases and J 3 bases; nucleotides not matched to a gene: 8. Germline V gene sequence: CDR1 LNHNV, CDR2 YYDKDF (reference sequence). This CDR3 region has 16 residues. Written as DNA, the CDR3 is TGTGCCACCAGCAGCCCTCTAGCGGGGGCGGACTACGAGCAGTACTTC. It translates to CATSSPLAGADYEQYF. The whole variable domain, remainder taken from reference TRBV15 and TRBJ2-7, is DAMVIQNPRYQVTQFGKPVTLSCSQTLNHNVMYWYQQKSSQAPKLLFHYYDKDFNNEADTPDNFQSRRPNTSFCFLDIRSPGLGDTAMYLCATSSPLAGADYEQYFGPGTRLTVT.

The V call is TRBV12-3 or TRBV12-4, the J call TRBJ1-5, with D unclear. The CDR3 has 15 residues. The V end was cut by 2 bases, the J end by 1 base, with 9 bases between. Here the CDR3 DNA reads TGTGCCAGCAGTTTACTCCCCAGGAGCAATCAGCCCCAGCATTTT. It encodes CASSLLPRSNQPQHF.

There are many counts of this clonotype. The rearrangement uses TRBV24-1 and TRBJ2-7; TRBD2 matches at 9 bases. V was clipped by 3 bases and J by 6 bases; unmatched bases: 23. Germline assignment: CDR1 KGHDR and CDR2 SFDVKD. The CDR3 covers 20 residues. The DNA for the CDR3 is TGTGCCACCAGTGATGCCGCTCCCAGAGGGCGGGAGGGCCGGCTATCCGAGCAGTACTTC. This gives the protein CATSDAAPRGREGRLSEQYF.

This rearrangement joins TRBV6-2 or TRBV6-3 to TRBJ1-4; D is uncertain. Per the germline V gene, CDR1 is MNHEY and CDR2 is SVGEGT. The CDR3 is 18 residues long. Trimming took off 0 bases at V and 2 bases at J, with 16 bases between the two ends. CDR3 nucleotides: TGTGCCAGCAGTTACTCGTCTACCCACATGCGGACTAATGAAAAACTGTTTTTT. Translated: CASSYSSTHMRTNEKLFF.